This TCR beta chain was observed in a study of siplizumab effects on memory and regulatory T cells. Study-wide results and caveats: Naive T cells apparently outstripped memory cells in diversity and seemed major alloresponse contributors. Sequences below about 10^-5 frequency were poorly captured, and few alloreactive clones mapped to unstimulated subsets.

The CDR3 extends over 18 amino acids. The V gene's germline CDR1 is SGHTS and CDR2 YDEGEE. After removal of 4 bases from V and 10 bases from J, the junction contained 17 bases not matched to a gene. Regarding this clone: Antigen specificity is unknown.

The protocol was immunoSEQ multiplex PCR, while the TCRdb copy is restricted to in-frame clones and leaves out a portion. Found here are some 96,000 clones, approximately 94% of them singletons; the top ten hold 1% to 1.5%. The chain combines TRBV5-8 with TRBJ2-1; 13 nucleotides line up with TRBD2. What was sequenced was non-Treg CD4+ T cells sorted from blood. The sequence was collected from a human donor in good health. This CDR3 reads CASSPGLAGWSGQLEQFF. The CDR3 DNA follows: TGTGCCAGCAGCCCGGGACTAGCGGGATGGTCCGGCCAGCTAGAGCAGTTCTTC.